This entry lists 23 T cell receptor beta chains sequenced from one sample in a study of T cell repertoires in ileal Crohn's disease. Profiling relied on immunoSEQ multiplex PCR, and the TCRdb table lists in-frame clones only, not all of them. The profile shows about 15,000 clones, around 78% of them singletons. The sequenced sample consisted of ileal tissue. The receptors originated from an adult with Crohn's disease.

This clone appeared a single time. V usage is TRBV5-4 and J usage is TRBJ1-2, with TRBD1 matching 8 bases. The CDR3 contains 16 residues. CDR1 and CDR2 (germline): SGHNT, YYREEE (reference sequence). Losses at the gene ends were 3 bases for V and 1 base for J; bases not matched to a gene: 8. CDR3 DNA: TGTGCCAGCAGCTCTGACAGGGGCCTCCGTAACTATGGCTACACCTTC. It is translated as CASSSDRGLRNYGYTF. Based on the CDR3 plus reference TRBV5-4 and TRBJ1-2, the full variable domain is ETGVTQSPTHLIKTRGQQVTLRCSSQSGHNTVSWYQQALGQGPQFIFQYYREEENGRGNFPPRFSGLQFPNYSSELNVNALELDDSALYLCASSSDRGLRNYGYTFGSGTRLTVV.

Sample share makes this clone medium-sized. The chain couples TRBV27 to TRBJ2-2; 9 nucleotides line up with TRBD1. Trimming cost V 6 bases and J 1 base; bases outside gene matches: 9. CDR3 length: 17 amino acids. Looked up from germline, CDR1 is MNHEY and CDR2 is SMNVEV (reference sequence). The chain's CDR3 is CASRTGGGGKNTGELFF. CDR3 sequence (DNA): TGTGCCAGCAGGACAGGGGGGGGAGGGAAGAACACCGGGGAGCTGTTTTTT.

The genes are TRBV7-9 and TRBJ1-2; 10 bases are a match to TRBD1. J lost 6 bases, V lost 0 bases, and 4 bases had no gene match. Germline V gives CDR1 SEHNR, CDR2 FQNEAQ (reference sequence). CDR3 length: 15 amino acids. CDR3 residues: CASSLALGQGDGYTF. DNA of the CDR3: TGTGCCAGCAGCTTAGCGCTCGGACAGGGGGATGGCTACACCTTC.

J is TRBJ1-1 and V is TRBV19; TRBD1 is a possible D gene (5 bases). Germline-derived CDR1 and CDR2 are LNHDA and SQIVND (reference sequence). Trimming took 4 bases from V and 0 from J, leaving 12 bases between them. CDR3 length equals 15 residues. The DNA for the CDR3 is TGTGCCAGTAGTACCGGACACTCAATGAACACTGAAGCTTTCTTT. Its protein product is CASSTGHSMNTEAFF.

J is TRBJ1-2 and V is TRBV10-1, with a possible D match to TRBD1 (5 bases). The CDR3 is 15 residues long. V lost 4 bases and J 5 bases, leaving 17 bases between the germline ends. Looked up from germline, CDR1 is WNHNN and CDR2 is SYGVQD (reference sequence). The CDR3 reads CASSVSGPGGYGYTF. Written as DNA, the CDR3 is TGCGCCAGCAGTGTATCAGGGCCCGGAGGGTATGGCTACACCTTC.

The rearrangement links TRBV7-2 to TRBJ2-5, with TRBD2 matching over 10 bases. The CDR3 is made up of 16 amino acids. Trimming cost V 4 bases and J 4 bases; bases outside gene matches: 9. Germline V CDR1 and CDR2: SGHTA, FQGNSA. Here the CDR3 DNA reads TGTGCCAGCAGCTCCTCAAAGCGGGGGGGCCGAGAGACCCAGTACTTC. It specifies CASSSSKRGGRETQYF.

This clone was observed a single time. This chain connects TRBV7-6 to TRBJ2-5; TRBD2 aligns across 12 bases. CDR1 and CDR2 (germline): SGHVS, FNYEAQ. There are 17 residues in the CDR3. Unmatched junction bases numbered 7, after V lost 1 base and J lost 4 bases. The CDR3 DNA sequence: TGTGCCAGCAGCTTAGTAAATCTAGCGGGGGGGAGAGAGACCCAGTACTTC. It is translated as CASSLVNLAGGRETQYF.

V and J are TRBV6-1 and TRBJ2-7, with D perhaps TRBD1 (6 bases). Per germline, CDR1 MNHNS and CDR2 SASEGT. The CDR3 spans 13 residues. The V end was cut by 8 bases, the J end by 2 bases, with 13 bases between. CDR3 in amino acids: CASRDILTYEQYF. As DNA, the CDR3 is TGTGCCAGCCGGGACATCCTCACCTACGAGCAGTACTTC.

The J gene is TRBJ1-1, the V gene TRBV6-5; D gene uncertain. This CDR3 comprises 13 residues. V was shortened by 0 bases and J by 5 bases, with 7 bases between the two germline ends. Germline CDR1 reads MNHEY; CDR2 reads SVGAGI. The CDR3 is CASSYSRITEAFF. CDR3 in DNA: TGTGCCAGCAGTTACTCCCGTATTACTGAAGCTTTCTTT.

This rearrangement joins TRBV6-1 to TRBJ1-1; weak D call: TRBD1 (5 bases). The CDR3 length is 15 residues. V lost 4 bases, J lost 1 base, and 13 bases lay in between. Germline V gives CDR1 MNHNS, CDR2 SASEGT. The CDR3 region has the DNA TGTGCCAGCAGTGTAGATTCCACAGGGAACACTGAAGCTTTCTTT. Its translation is CASSVDSTGNTEAFF.

The chain employs TRBV11-3 and TRBJ1-1, with D unresolved. The germline CDR1 and CDR2 sequences are SGHNT and YENEEA. This CDR3 has 13 amino acids. Trimming stripped 1 base from V and 6 bases from J, with 9 bases between. The CDR3 reads CASSLVRGAEAFF. The DNA of the CDR3 is TGTGCCAGCAGCTTAGTCCGGGGAGCTGAAGCTTTCTTT.

The chain recombines TRBV6-1 with TRBJ1-1; the match to TRBD1 covers 8 bases. CDR1 is MNHNS and CDR2 is SASEGT in the germline V gene. V shed 5 bases and J 1 base; nucleotides not matched to a gene: 6. This CDR3 comprises 15 residues. The CDR3 here is CASSSLGTGNTEAFF. Here the CDR3 DNA reads TGTGCCAGCAGTTCCCTTGGGACAGGGAACACTGAAGCTTTCTTT.

The V and J genes are TRBV30 and TRBJ2-5; the match to TRBD2 covers 8 bases. Germline V gene data show CDR1 as GTSNPN and CDR2 as SVGIG (reference sequence). This CDR3 region has 13 residues. J lost 5 bases, V lost 8 bases, and 10 bases had no gene match. CDR3 DNA sequence: TGTGCCCACACCCGGGGGGGGCAGGAGACCCAGTACTTC. It translates to CAHTRGGQETQYF.

The genes are TRBV9 and TRBJ2-3; D uncertain. The germline V gene has CDR1 SGDLS and CDR2 YYNGEE. With 4 bases removed from V and 6 bases from J, the gap between germline ends came to 9 bases. This CDR3 has 12 residues. The CDR3, as DNA: TGTGCCAGCAGCACACCGAGGGATACGCAGTATTTT. Translating gives CASSTPRDTQYF.

The CDR3 here is CSVPQTSGRDSEQFF. In nucleotides, the CDR3 is TGCAGCGTGCCCCAGACTAGCGGGAGGGATAGTGAGCAGTTCTTC. The rearrangement uses TRBV29-1 and TRBJ2-1; 14 bases are shared with TRBD2. Losses at the gene ends were 6 bases for V and 9 bases for J; bases not matched to a gene: 10. The length of the CDR3 is 15 residues. Germline CDR1 reads SQVTM; CDR2 reads ANQGSEA.

This rearrangement joins TRBV5-6 to TRBJ2-5; D is possibly TRBD2 (5 bases). Germline V lookup: CDR1 SGHDT, CDR2 YYEEEE. CDR3 length: 14 residues. Trimming cost V 4 bases and J 5 bases, with 15 bases left between them. The CDR3 nucleotides read TGTGCCAGCAGCCAGATCAGCGGTGGCGAGACCCAGTACTTC. It specifies CASSQISGGETQYF.

This clone was detected a few times. The chain's CDR3 is CASSPMTGSGNTIYF. The CDR3 DNA sequence: TGTGCCAGCTCACCAATGACAGGTTCTGGAAACACCATATATTTT. The chain uses TRBV18 and TRBJ1-3; D might be TRBD1 (6 bases). Germline lookup yields CDR1 KGHSH and CDR2 LQKENI. The CDR3 has 15 amino acids. V shed 2 bases and J shed 1 base, with 9 bases lying between them.

The chain recombines TRBV4-2 with TRBJ2-3; the match to TRBD2 covers 8 bases. The junction had 12 bases not matched to a gene; V was cut back by 1 base and J by 6 bases. The germline CDR1 and CDR2 sequences are LGHNA and YNFKEQ. The CDR3 runs 17 residues. CDR3 amino acids: CASSQVSAGGGIDTQYF. In DNA form, the CDR3 reads TGTGCCAGCAGCCAAGTTAGCGCCGGGGGGGGTATCGATACGCAGTATTTT.

V is TRBV6-1 and J is TRBJ1-2; the D gene is possibly TRBD1 (5 bases). V dropped 6 bases and J dropped 0 bases, with 14 bases sitting between them. The germline V gene has CDR1 MNHNS and CDR2 SASEGT. The CDR3 loop spans 15 amino acids. CDR3 residues: CASRPGEGSNYGYTF. The CDR3 region has the DNA TGTGCCAGCAGACCGGGGGAGGGCTCTAACTATGGCTACACCTTC.

The chain couples TRBV2 to TRBJ2-5; 10 bases are a match to TRBD2. Germline values: CDR1 SNHLY, CDR2 FYNNEI. CDR3 size: 16 residues. The junction had 6 bases not matched to a gene; V was cut back by 1 base and J by 4 bases. The CDR3 DNA follows: TGTGCCAGCAGTGAAGGGACTAGCGGAGGGGTAGAGACCCAGTACTTC. It specifies CASSEGTSGGVETQYF.

The chain uses TRBV5-1 and TRBJ2-4; TRBD1 is a possible D gene (5 bases). Germline-derived CDR1 and CDR2 are SGHRS and YFSETQ. Between the trimmed V and J ends, which lost 4 bases and 0 bases, there was a span of 11 bases. The CDR3 consists of 15 residues. CDR3 protein: CASSLAREAKNIQYF. The CDR3 bases are TGCGCCAGCAGCCTGGCCAGGGAAGCCAAAAACATTCAGTACTTC.

V usage is TRBV6-6 and J usage is TRBJ2-7; weak D call: TRBD2 (6 bases). The CDR3 has 13 residues. Germline CDR1 reads MNHNY; CDR2 reads SVGAGI (reference sequence). Between the trimmed V and J ends, which lost 5 bases and 4 bases, there was a span of 12 bases. The CDR3 nucleotides are TGTGCCAGCAGTACTCTCGGGGGTTACGAGCAGTACTTC. Amino acid sequence: CASSTLGGYEQYF.

CDR3 in DNA: TGTGCCAGCAGTCAGGACAGGGTAGCGACTAATGAAAAACTGTTTTTT. Translating it yields CASSQDRVATNEKLFF. The rearrangement uses TRBV2 and TRBJ1-4; 8 bases align to TRBD1. V was pared by 5 bases and J by 2 bases, with 7 bases of the junction left unmatched. CDR1 is SNHLY and CDR2 is FYNNEI in the germline V gene. The CDR3 is made up of 16 amino acids.